This T cell receptor (beta chain) was profiled in a study of T-cell memory formation after mild COVID-19. Overall study context: TCR clusters were mostly donor specific.

TCRdb analysed the 5' RACE reads with MiXCR anew, one entry per CDR3 protein. The profile shows hundreds of thousands of distinct CDR3 sequences, approximately 22% of them singletons. This clonotype was seen ten or more times. Its specificity is unknown. Study results and limitations: Among clones peaking at day 37 in the second wave, SARS-CoV-2 specificity remained unconfirmed. Pre-infection memory contained some responding clones, which suggested that cross-reactive memory had joined.

The CDR3 totals 15 residues. The V gene's germline CDR1 is MGHRA and CDR2 YSYEKL. Trimming shortened V by 4 bases and J by 1 base, and 11 bases separated the two germline ends. The sequence came from a man aged 18-30 years who had mild COVID-19 (a few samples of this study predate the infection). Cell type and time point are not known. Sequencing was done on a sample of PBMCs or a T cell subset sorted from them (not recorded which). The V and J genes are TRBV4-1 and TRBJ1-5; D is undetermined. CDR3 nucleotide sequence: TGCGCCAGCAGCCCCCGGGCGGTAAGCAATCAGCCCCAGCATTTT. Translation: CASSPRAVSNQPQHF.